Shown below are 11 T cell receptor beta chains from a single sample sequenced in a study of blood T cell repertoires in COVID-19. Profiling relied on immunoSEQ multiplex PCR, and the TCRdb table lists in-frame clones only, not all of them. This table holds 250,000 or so clones, over 70% found once. Sequencing was carried out using peripheral blood. These receptors all come from a woman older than 75 with acute or convalescent COVID-19.

This clone came up a few times. The chain is built from TRBV19 and TRBJ2-5; 11 bases align to TRBD1. CDR1 is LNHDA and CDR2 is SQIVND in the germline V gene (reference sequence). V lost 4 bases, J lost 7 bases, and 8 bases stayed unmatched. The CDR3 length is 15 residues. The CDR3 DNA is TGTGCCAGTAGTACTGTGGGGACAGGGGGTACGACCCAGTACTTC. It specifies CASSTVGTGGTTQYF.

The chain joins TRBV3-1 (or the pseudogene TRBV3-2) to TRBJ2-1; no clear D gene. V lost 3 bases and J lost 8, with 11 bases in between. CDR3 length: 13 residues. The germline CDR1 and CDR2 sequences are LGHDT and YNNKEL (reference sequence). The CDR3 nucleotides are TGTGCCAGCAGCCACCCCCGAACGGATGAGCAGTTCTTC. Amino acid sequence: CASSHPRTDEQFF.

There are a few counts of this clone. CDR3 region: CASSSRDREAFF. The CDR3 nucleotides are TGTGCCAGCAGTTCCCGGGACAGGGAAGCTTTCTTT. The genes are TRBV3-1 (or the pseudogene TRBV3-2) and TRBJ1-1, with 8 bases identical to TRBD1. This CDR3 is 12 amino acids long. From germline, CDR1 is LGHDT and CDR2 YNNKEL (reference sequence). The ends lost 6 bases at V and 8 bases at J; junction bases unmatched: 5.

The rearrangement uses TRBV6-5 and TRBJ1-5; a weak D match, TRBD1 (6 bases). The germline V gene has CDR1 MNHEY and CDR2 SVGAGI. V was shortened by 8 bases and J by 16 bases, with 18 bases between the two germline ends. The CDR3 runs 11 residues. In DNA form, the CDR3 reads TGTGCCAGCGGGGGCTGGGACCCCATACATTTT. This sequence encodes CASGGWDPIHF.

This chain connects TRBV18 to TRBJ2-7; weak D call: TRBD2 (6 bases). CDR3 length: 15 amino acids. The ends were cut back, 4 bases at V and 0 bases at J, with 13 bases in the middle. Looked up from germline, CDR1 is KGHSH and CDR2 is LQKENI. CDR3 region: CASSRRLGGSYEQYF. For the CDR3, the DNA is TGTGCCAGCTCACGCCGATTGGGGGGCTCCTACGAGCAGTACTTC.

This rearrangement joins TRBV19 to TRBJ1-6, with 9 bases lining up with TRBD1. V gave up 4 bases and J gave up 6 bases; unmatched junction bases: 4. The CDR3 is made up of 15 amino acids. Germline V CDR1 and CDR2: LNHDA, SQIVND (reference sequence). This chain's CDR3 is CASSRDREGNSPLHF. The CDR3 bases are TGTGCCAGTAGTAGGGACAGGGAAGGTAATTCACCCCTCCACTTT.

Only one count was recorded for this clone. The chain joins TRBV7-9 to TRBJ2-3; perhaps TRBD2 as D (7 bases). This CDR3 is 16 amino acids long. CDR1 and CDR2 from the germline V gene are SEHNR and FQNEAQ (reference sequence). V was trimmed by 3 bases and J by 0 bases, leaving 13 bases between them. The CDR3 protein is CASSFRGGASTDTQYF. CDR3 bases: TGTGCCAGCAGCTTCCGAGGGGGGGCAAGCACAGATACGCAGTATTTT.

The rearrangement uses TRBV15 and TRBJ1-4; no firm D call. The germline V and J ends were trimmed by 0 bases and 6 bases, with 8 bases remaining between them. The CDR3 runs to 14 residues. Germline CDR1 is LNHNV and CDR2 is YYDKDF (reference sequence). The CDR3, as DNA: TGTGCCACCAGCAGAGATCTAGTCGATGAAAAACTGTTTTTT. This encodes CATSRDLVDEKLFF.

This chain uses TRBV6-5 with TRBJ1-2, with 8 bases that match TRBD1. The germline V gene has CDR1 MNHEY and CDR2 SVGAGI. Unmatched junction bases numbered 4, after V lost 6 bases and J lost 4 bases. The CDR3 sequence is 13 residues long. Here the CDR3 reads CASRWDRIYGYTF. In nucleotides, the CDR3 is TGTGCCAGCAGGTGGGACAGGATCTATGGCTACACCTTC.

The chain is built from TRBV6-1 and TRBJ1-2, with D hard to call. Germline V gene data show CDR1 as MNHNS and CDR2 as SASEGT. The V gene lost 1 base and the J gene lost 2 bases, with 8 bases spanning the gap. The length of the CDR3 is 14 residues. The CDR3, as DNA: TGTGCCAGCAGTGAAGGACTTCCCAACTATGGCTACACCTTC. Its protein product is CASSEGLPNYGYTF.

The rearrangement uses TRBV19 and TRBJ1-1, with a weak D call TRBD1 (6 bases). V lost 3 bases, J lost 1 base, and 12 bases lay in between. This CDR3 spans 15 amino acids. Germline V lookup: CDR1 LNHDA, CDR2 SQIVND (reference sequence). CDR3 sequence reads: CASSIFGGANTEAFF. The DNA for the CDR3 is TGTGCCAGTAGTATCTTTGGGGGGGCGAACACTGAAGCTTTCTTT. Full variable domain (outside the CDR3, taken from reference TRBV19 and TRBJ1-1): DGGITQSPKYLFRKEGQNVTLSCEQNLNHDAMYWYRQDPGQGLRLIYYSQIVNDFQKGDIAEGYSVSREKKESFPLTVTSAQKNPTAFYLCASSIFGGANTEAFFGQGTRLTVV.